The 29 T cell receptor delta chains reported below all come from one sample, sequenced in a study of γδ T cells in repeated Plasmodium falciparum infection. Flow sorting of PBMC yielded separate Vgamma9/Vdelta2+ and Vdelta2-negative gammadelta T cell populations for bulk repertoire analysis. TCRdb re-called the multiplex PCR reads using CATT. The sample has 45,000 to 60,000 delta-chain clones; roughly 1.9% are singletons. The material sequenced was gamma-delta T cells from blood. The receptors come from a pool of human donors (malaria-infected and uninfected, not separated).

In its sample, this clone was seen many times. The rearrangement links TRDV1 to TRDJ1; D unclear. Per the germline V gene, CDR1 is TSWWSYY and CDR2 is QGS. The CDR3 is made up of 18 amino acids. Trimming removed 3 bases at V and 0 bases at J, with 20 bases between. The CDR3 DNA reads TGTGCTCTTGGGGAGACTTCTCTACTGAACCTGTACACCGATAAACTCATCTTT. Encoded protein: CALGETSLLNLYTDKLIF.

Ten or more counts support this clone. This sequence is one base from a far larger clone and is likely a read error. Different DNA sequences within this sample yield the same CDR3. This sequence joins TRDV2 and TRDJ1; TRDD3 matches 7 bases. The CDR3 covers 18 residues. The germline gives CDR1 GEAIGNYY, CDR2 EKD. The CDR3 DNA reads as TGTGCCTGTGACACCCTAAGTACTGGGGAACAGTACACCGATAAACTCATTTTT. Amino acids: CACDTLSTGEQYTDKLIF.

This clone was detected many times. TCRdb records a much larger clone's protein for this DNA, with a difference at residue 12 that likely arises from a read error; the protein given is the translation of the DNA. J is TRDJ1 and V is TRDV1; 9 bases fit TRDD3. CDR1 and CDR2 from the germline V gene are TSWWSYY and QGS. CDR3 length equals 15 residues. Unmatched junction bases numbered 11, after V lost 3 bases and J lost 9 bases. The CDR3 reads CALGEVLGDTDELIF. The CDR3 DNA follows: TGTGCTCTTGGGGAGGTACTGGGGGACACTGATGAACTCATCTTT.

With regard to this clone: The protein held in TCRdb is that of a much larger clone and does not match this DNA's translation at residue 14, likely because of a read error; the protein shown is translated from the DNA. The CDR3 DNA reads TGTGCTCTTGGGGATGGCGCCTTCCTACGAGCCATGCGGGTGACTTCCAACCGGCCCGATAAACTCATCTTT. It specifies CALGDGAFLRAMRVTSNRPDKLIF. The V and J genes are TRDV1 and TRDJ1; 9 bases fit TRDD2. The J gene was not available in TCRdb and was assigned here by matching the DNA to germline segments. This CDR3 contains 24 residues. The ends lost 3 bases at V and 3 bases at J; junction bases unmatched: 32. Germline values: CDR1 TSWWSYY, CDR2 QGS.

About this clone: This probably arose from a read error, given a far larger clone one base away. The same CDR3 also results from other DNA sequences found in this sample. The chain employs TRAV36/DV7 and TRDJ3; tentative D call: TRDD3 (6 bases). V lost 0 bases and J 0 bases, leaving 19 bases between the germline ends. CDR3 length: 20 amino acids. Germline CDR1 is VTNFRS and CDR2 is LTSSGIE (reference sequence). CDR3 in amino acids: CAVEVLGTPLRSWDTRQMFF. CDR3 bases: TGTGCTGTGGAGGTGCTGGGGACGCCATTACGCTCCTGGGACACCCGACAGATGTTTTTC. Looking up the rest from reference TRAV36/DV7 and TRDJ3 gives the full variable domain: EDKVVQSPLSLVVHEGDTVTLNCSYEVTNFRSLLWYKQEKKAPTFLFMLTSSGIEKKSGRLSSILDKKELSSILNITATQTGDSAIYLCAVEVLGTPLRSWDTRQMFFGTGIKLFVEP.

On this clone itself: The TCRdb protein, from a much larger clone, departs from this DNA's translation at residue 12, likely by read error; the protein shown derives from the DNA. The genes are TRDV2 and TRDJ1, with 7 bases lining up with TRDD3. Here the J gene was assigned by germline matching of the DNA, as TCRdb has none. This CDR3 comprises 15 residues. The germline gives CDR1 GEAIGNYY, CDR2 EKD. DNA for the CDR3: TGTGCCTGTCGCTGGGGGGGTCCGTACACCGATAGACTCATCTTT. Translated: CACRWGGPYTDRLIF.

This clone was picked up a small number of times. The protein TCRdb lists belongs to a much larger clone and differs from this DNA's translation at residue 3, which points to a read error; the protein shown is made from the DNA. The chain employs TRDV2 and TRDJ1; TRDD3 might be the D (6 bases). Germline V lookup: CDR1 GEAIGNYY, CDR2 EKD. The CDR3 covers 15 residues. The CDR3 loop reads CARDTRVLGDDKLIF. As DNA, the CDR3 is TGTGCCCGTGACACGAGAGTACTAGGGGATGACAAACTCATCTTT.

Notes on this clone: The protein recorded in TCRdb matches a much larger clone and deviates from this DNA's translation at residue 19, suggesting a read error; the protein here is obtained by translating the DNA. V gene assignment gives TRDV1, but the J gene was left uncalled; the tabulated D call, TRDD3, remains unverified against the DNA. The germline V gene has CDR1 TSWWSYY and CDR2 QGS. This CDR3 contains 21 residues. As DNA, the CDR3 is TGTGCTCTTGTGGAACTCCCAGGGGTCCAAGGGATGATCTTCATACCCGATAAACCCATCTTT. Its protein is CALVELPGVQGMIFIPDKPIF.

This clone was counted a few times. The protein in TCRdb stems from a much larger clone and differs at residue 6 from this DNA's translation, likely a read error; here the protein is translated from the DNA. At the DNA level, this CDR3 is encoded by other sequences in the same sample as well. This chain uses TRAV38-2/DV8 with TRDJ1; 8 nucleotides align to TRDD3. The J gene, left out of TCRdb, was set here by checking the DNA against germline. The trim removed 2 bases at V and 7 bases at J, leaving 34 bases unmatched. Germline assignment: CDR1 TSESDYY and CDR2 QEAYKQQN. The CDR3 has 23 amino acids. CDR3 coding DNA: TGTGCTTATAGGAGTTTAGAACTATTCCCCCTATTACTGGGGGCCAAACCTGGAGGTAAACTCATCTTT. Its translation: CAYRSLELFPLLLGAKPGGKLIF.

Notes on this clone: TCRdb shows a much larger clone's protein in place of this DNA's translation, and the two differ at residue 9, likely through a read error; the protein shown is translated from the DNA. The genes are TRDV2 and TRDJ1, with 7 nucleotides matching TRDD3. Matching the DNA to germline supplied the J gene, which TCRdb does not give. Germline CDR1 GEAIGNYY, CDR2 EKD. V lost 0 bases and J lost 3; bases outside the gene matches: 12. The CDR3 runs to 17 residues. The CDR3 loop reads CACDTPWVWDTSDKLIF. As DNA, the CDR3 is TGTGCCTGTGACACCCCATGGGTGTGGGATACCTCCGATAAACTCATCTTT.

This clone was counted many times. The amino acid sequence in TCRdb belongs to a much larger clone and departs from this DNA's translation at residue 18, likely a sequencing read error; the sequence shown is translated from the DNA. CDR3 DNA: TGTGCCTGTGACACTCTTGTTCCTACTATCGTACTGGGGGACCACACCGATGAACTCATCTTT. This translates into CACDTLVPTIVLGDHTDELIF. This chain connects TRDV2 to TRDJ1, with 9 nucleotides matching TRDD3. TCRdb does not report a J gene; here it was assigned by matching the DNA to germline references. The germline V gene has CDR1 GEAIGNYY and CDR2 EKD. The length of the CDR3 is 21 residues.

This clone has at least ten counts. This DNA translates differently at residue 14 from the TCRdb protein, which is that of a much larger clone; a read error is likely, and the protein shown is the DNA's own translation. The J gene is TRDJ1, the V gene TRDV1, with D unresolved. Assignment of the J gene here rests on matching the DNA to germline, because TCRdb gives none. The V and J ends lost 4 bases and 3 bases respectively, with 27 bases between them. CDR1 TSWWSYY and CDR2 QGS come from the germline V gene. The length of the CDR3 is 19 residues. CDR3 region: CALGVPAGGLWTYADKLIF. CDR3 nucleotide sequence: TGTGCTCTTGGGGTGCCGGCGGGTGGACTGTGGACTTACGCCGATAAACTCATCTTT.

With regard to this clone: Since a far larger clone is one base different, this is likely a read error. The sample carries other DNA sequences with the same CDR3. The CDR3 DNA reads TGTGCTCTTGGAGACGCCCCTTCTTCCTTAATCCACCTGATCCAGTACACCGATAAACTCATCTTT. This encodes CALGDAPSSLIHLIQYTDKLIF. The chain recombines TRDV1 with TRDJ1; possibly TRDD2 for D (6 bases). TCRdb records no J gene; here it was assigned by comparing the DNA to germline. The germline CDR1 and CDR2 sequences are TSWWSYY and QGS. V was clipped by 6 bases and J by 0 bases, with 35 bases between them. The CDR3 is made up of 22 amino acids.

This clone came up a few times. A read error is the likely source, as a far larger clone sits one nucleotide away. This same CDR3 is encoded by further DNA sequences in the sample. This chain connects TRDV1 to TRDJ1, with 10 bases fitting TRDD3. No J segment appears in TCRdb, so it was assigned here by matching the sequence to germline. Germline trimming cut 3 bases from V and 0 bases from J; bases unmatched to any gene: 16. The germline gives CDR1 TSWWSYY, CDR2 QGS. This CDR3 comprises 20 residues. The CDR3: CALGEVLLQLGDWNTDKLIF. CDR3 nucleotides: TGTGCTCTTGGGGAGGTTCTCCTACAACTGGGGGATTGGAACACCGATAAACTCATCTTT.

This clone occurred a few times. This DNA's translation and the protein TCRdb lists, from a much larger clone, do not match at residue 9, likely due to a read error; the protein shown is translated from the DNA. This chain links TRDV2 with TRDJ1; 9 nucleotides align to TRDD3. The J gene is not listed in TCRdb, so it was assigned here from a DNA match to germline. Germline values: CDR1 GEAIGNYY, CDR2 EKD. The CDR3 is 21 amino acids. Trimming cost V 0 bases and J 1 base; bases outside gene matches: 20. The CDR3, as DNA: TGTGCCTGTGACACCATCGGGCATGCTGGGGGATCCTCCCACGCCACCGATAAACTCATCTTT. Its translation is CACDTIGHAGGSSHATDKLIF.

This clone was counted between two and nine times. A single base is all that separates this from a far larger clone, so a read error is likely. Other nucleotide sequences from this sample produce the same CDR3. The chain employs TRDV1 and TRDJ1; possible D gene TRDD2, 6 bases. No J gene is reported in TCRdb; it was inferred here by comparing the DNA with germline. CDR1 and CDR2 (germline): TSWWSYY, QGS. The CDR3 loop spans 21 amino acids. The V gene lost 4 bases and the J gene lost 0 bases, with 30 bases spanning the gap. The chain's CDR3 is CALGVQGWLLLRTSYTDKLIF. DNA of the CDR3: TGTGCTCTTGGGGTTCAAGGGTGGCTCCTACTTCGTACATCGTACACCGATAAACTCATCTTT.

Turning to this clone: With only one base between it and a far larger clone, this is likely a read error. Distinct nucleotide sequences in the sample also encode this CDR3. The chain carries TRDV1 and TRDJ1; 9 nucleotides line up with TRDD3. TCRdb offers no J gene call, so here the DNA was matched to germline to obtain one. CDR1 and CDR2 from the germline V gene are TSWWSYY and QGS. The CDR3 runs 21 residues. V trimming: 5 bases; J trimming: 0 bases; junction bases outside the gene matches: 22. The DNA for the CDR3 is TGTGCTCTTGGGCCCTTCCTGCGTCCCCGACTGGGGGACCCGTACACCGATAAACTCATCTTT. Protein sequence: CALGPFLRPRLGDPYTDKLIF.

This clone has ten or more counts. A read error is possible here, since a much larger clone lies one base away. This chain joins TRDV1 and TRDJ1; TRDD3 aligns across 7 bases. No J gene was available from TCRdb, and it was assigned here by a germline match of the DNA. The CDR3 is 18 residues long. Losses at the gene ends were 3 bases for V and 0 bases for J; bases not matched to a gene: 13. Germline-derived CDR1 and CDR2 are TSWWSYY and QGS. CDR3 region: CALGEGDWGLPYTDKLIF. In DNA, the CDR3 is TGTGCTCTTGGGGAGGGAGACTGGGGTCTTCCGTACACCGATAAACTCATCTTT.

Comment on this clone: This is likely an artifact of a read error, given a far larger clone one base away. This same CDR3 is encoded by further DNA sequences in the sample. The chain has TRDV1 and TRDJ1; D might be TRDD3 (6 bases). The J gene, left out of TCRdb, was set here by checking the DNA against germline. The CDR3 loop spans 20 amino acids. From germline, CDR1 is TSWWSYY and CDR2 QGS. CDR3 sequence (DNA): TGTGCCCTTGGGGATTCTATCCTCGCTCGACTGGGTGCATTCCCCGATAAACTCATCTTT. Protein sequence: CALGDSILARLGAFPDKLIF.

As to this clone: The protein TCRdb lists belongs to a much larger clone and differs from this DNA's translation at residue 7, which points to a read error; the protein shown is made from the DNA. This chain uses TRDV1 with TRDJ1, with 13 bases fitting TRDD3. TCRdb leaves out the J gene; it was filled in here by matching the DNA to germline. Per the germline V gene, CDR1 is TSWWSYY and CDR2 is QGS. The trim removed 4 bases at V and 1 base at J, leaving 33 bases unmatched. This CDR3 has 26 residues. CDR3 nucleotides: TGTGCTCTTGGGGCAGGGCTTCAGGTCTACTACGAATTTTACTGGGGGATACGCGGGGGCACCGATAAACTCATCTTT. Translating it yields CALGAGLQVYYEFYWGIRGGTDKLIF.

Remarks on this clone: The protein TCRdb gives is from a much larger clone and does not agree with this DNA's translation at residue 7, likely a read error; the protein shown here comes from the DNA. The chain is built from TRDV1 and TRDJ1; a possible D gene is TRDD2 (5 bases). The J gene comes from matching the DNA to germline here; TCRdb lacks it. There are 21 residues in the CDR3. The V gene's germline CDR1 is TSWWSYY and CDR2 QGS. The V gene lost 1 base and the J gene lost 0 bases, with 27 bases spanning the gap. As DNA, the CDR3 is TGTGCTCTTGGGGAACCTTCCCTACGTGGTTTGCTGCACCCTTACACCGATAAACTCATCTTT. Its protein is CALGEPSLRGLLHPYTDKLIF.

This clone showed up many times. A read error likely explains this, since a far larger clone differs by one base. The gene calls are TRDV1 and TRDJ1; TRDD3 aligns across 8 bases. In germline, CDR1 is TSWWSYY, CDR2 QGS. The CDR3 is 23 amino acids. V was clipped by 0 bases and J by 0 bases; unmatched bases: 24. The CDR3: CALGELGARSYWGARYYTDKLIF. CDR3 DNA: TGTGCTCTTGGGGAACTTGGGGCTAGATCGTACTGGGGGGCGCGCTATTACACCGATAAACTCATCTTT.

About this clone itself: The protein recorded in TCRdb matches a much larger clone and deviates from this DNA's translation at residue 8, suggesting a read error; the protein here is obtained by translating the DNA. At the DNA level, this CDR3 is encoded by other sequences in the same sample as well. This rearrangement joins TRDV3 to TRDJ1, with 13 bases that match TRDD3. Trimming removed 0 bases from V and 0 bases from J; junction bases left unmatched: 28. This CDR3 is 24 amino acids long. Per the germline V gene, CDR1 is TVYSNPD and CDR2 is GDNSRS (reference sequence). CDR3 in DNA: TGTGCCTTTAGCTACCCTTCCTTCTTAGGGGATGTACTGGGGGATACGCTGTACACCGATAAACTCATCTTT. Protein product: CAFSYPSFLGDVLGDTLYTDKLIF.

About this clone: This may stem from a read error, because a much larger clone lies one nucleotide away. The chain links TRDV1 to TRDJ4; TRDD3 aligns across 13 bases. TCRdb lists no J gene, so it was determined here by aligning the DNA to germline. From germline, CDR1 is TSWWSYY and CDR2 QGS. CDR3 length: 18 amino acids. Trimming took 0 bases from V and 0 from J; bases not matched to a gene: 7. CDR3 DNA: TGTGCTCTTGGGGAACTACCTTACTGGGGGATACGCGCCAGACCCCTGATCTTT. Protein sequence: CALGELPYWGIRARPLIF.

In regard to this clone: This DNA's translation differs at residue 4 from TCRdb's protein, which comes from a much larger clone; a read error is likely, and the protein shown is translated from the DNA. V usage is TRDV1 and J usage is TRDJ1; 10 bases are a match to TRDD3. The J gene, absent from TCRdb, was called here by matching the DNA to germline. Germline V gene sequence: CDR1 TSWWSYY, CDR2 QGS. This CDR3 has 25 amino acids. The CDR3 protein is CALRELLRGATLLGDYWGFTDKLIF. The CDR3 DNA is TGTGCTCTTAGGGAACTTTTGAGAGGAGCTACTTTACTGGGGGATTACTGGGGGTTCACCGATAAACTCATCTTT.

This clone was recorded many times. A far larger clone is just one base off, so this is likely a read error. The same CDR3 arises from other DNA sequences in this sample as well. The genes are TRDV1 and TRDJ1; TRDD3 agrees at 8 bases. There are 23 residues in the CDR3. Germline loops: CDR1 TSWWSYY, CDR2 QGS. CDR3 nucleotides: TGTGCCCTTGGGGTTCCGTCTATTCCCTTCCACAGTACTGGGGGGCGAGCCCAGGATAAACTCATCTTT. It is translated as CALGVPSIPFHSTGGRAQDKLIF.

This clone was seen more than once but under ten times. The TCRdb protein, from a much larger clone, departs from this DNA's translation at residue 9, likely by read error; the protein shown derives from the DNA. For the CDR3, the DNA is TGTGCCTGTGACACGGTGAGAGGGGGTTTCCCTACGGTGGTCGACACCGATAAACTCATCTTT. It encodes CACDTVRGGFPTVVDTDKLIF. The chain employs TRDV2 and TRDJ1; possibly TRDD2 or TRDD3 for D (5 bases each). The J gene was not available in TCRdb and was assigned here by matching the DNA to germline segments. From germline, CDR1 is GEAIGNYY and CDR2 EKD. This CDR3 has 21 residues. The germline V and J ends were trimmed by 1 base and 0 bases, with 29 bases remaining between them.

This clone showed up many times. TCRdb attributes to this sequence the protein of a much larger clone, which differs from the DNA translation at residue 18; a read error is likely, and the protein displayed is translated from the DNA. Here the CDR3 DNA reads TGTGCCTCCACAATCACTCCTTCACCTCGACGACGTCTGGCCAGACCCCTGACCTTT. It is translated as CASTITPSPRRRLARPLTF. The V gene was identified as TRDV3, while no J gene was called. The germline V gene encodes CDR1 TVYSNPD and CDR2 GDNSRS (reference sequence). The CDR3 is 19 amino acids.

This clone was detected only a few times. The protein that TCRdb holds for this DNA derives from a much larger clone and differs from the translated DNA at residue 3, which likely indicates a read error; the protein shown here is translated from the DNA. The V and J genes are TRAV38-2/DV8 and TRDJ1; the D gene is possibly TRDD3 (6 bases). Germline V gene data show CDR1 as TSESDYY and CDR2 as QEAYKQQN. This CDR3 comprises 16 residues. CDR3 loop: CAHRASRYGYTDKLIF. As DNA, the CDR3 is TGTGCTCATAGGGCCAGTCGATACGGATACACCGATAAACTCATCTTT.